This T cell receptor beta chain was observed in a study of CD8+ T cells in alopecia areata. Study overall: In an open-label trial, patients got 5 to 10 mg tofacitinib twice daily. The study gave tofacitinib for 6 to 18 months, then 6 months off drug. Findings and limits, study-wide: Sequence data from scalp samples additionally include resident alphabeta T cells of normal skin.

Of note for this clone: What it recognizes is unknown.

The treatment denotes: oral pan-JAK inhibitor, 5-10 mg twice daily. Looked up from germline, CDR1 is LGHNT and CDR2 is FRNRAP. V lost 7 bases and J 0 bases, leaving 34 bases between the germline ends. The CDR3 runs to 21 residues. Reverse transcribed after extraction, RNA yielded cDNA as the sequencing template. The method was immunoSEQ multiplex PCR; TCRdb's version includes in-frame clones alone and lacks a portion of them. The sample includes roughly 100,000 clones, 70% to 90% of them seen just once. The sequences come from CD8+ T cells sorted from blood, collected at approximately week 34, from a patient treated with tofacitinib. V gene TRBV12-5 combines with J gene TRBJ2-7; a weak D match, TRBD2 (5 bases). The sequence came from a human donor with alopecia areata. CDR3 sequence (DNA): TGTGCTAGTGCCCTGAATTGGCCCCCCCCTCGGGGAACGGGAAGCTCCTACGAGCAGTACTTC. It is translated as CASALNWPPPRGTGSSYEQYF.